This entry lists 28 T cell receptor beta chains sequenced from one sample in a study of beta chain features in type 1 diabetes. The entirety of the isolated RNA underwent reverse transcription, so expressed TCRB transcripts were sequenced. This table comes from immunoSEQ multiplex PCR, and its TCRdb copy is limited to in-frame clones, with some not included. This table has about 410,000 clones, about 14% appearing once. Sample: naive CD4+ T cells from blood. Every receptor here comes from a man under 40 in good health.

This clone was counted a few times. This chain joins TRBV5-1 and TRBJ2-7; 8 bases line up with TRBD1. The J segment lost 3 bases and the V segment lost 0 bases, leaving 5 bases of the junction unmatched. This CDR3 is built from 15 residues. In germline, CDR1 is SGHRS, CDR2 YFSETQ. The CDR3 sequence: CASSLEGQVGYEQYF. The CDR3 coding sequence is TGCGCCAGCAGCTTGGAGGGACAGGTGGGCTACGAGCAGTACTTC.

This clone showed up just a few times. The chain has TRBV11-2 and TRBJ2-1; 10 nucleotides match TRBD2. CDR3 length: 16 amino acids. CDR1 SGHAT and CDR2 FQNNGV come from the germline V gene. The trim removed 2 bases at V and 9 bases at J, leaving 10 bases unmatched. This chain's CDR3 is CASSLMSSGSSLEQFF. CDR3 DNA: TGTGCCAGCAGCTTAATGTCTAGCGGGAGTAGTCTTGAGCAGTTCTTC.

There are a few counts of this clone. The chain combines TRBV6-1 with TRBJ1-1; tentatively, D is TRBD1 (6 bases). The V gene lost 3 bases and the J gene lost 4 bases, with 12 bases spanning the gap. CDR1 and CDR2 from the germline V gene are MNHNS and SASEGT. This CDR3 has 14 amino acids. The CDR3: CASSDRGRGTEAFF. The CDR3 DNA sequence: TGTGCCAGCAGTGATCGGGGGCGCGGCACTGAAGCTTTCTTT.

The gene calls are TRBV21-1 and TRBJ2-7; the D call TRBD1 from the table was never checked on the DNA. TRBV21-1 is marked as a pseudogene. The CDR3 runs to 14 residues. CDR3 DNA sequence: TGTGCCAGCAGGCGGGACAGTCGCGGGTACGAGCAGTACGTC. Its protein is CASRRDSRGYEQYV.

The rearrangement links TRBV7-2 to TRBJ2-5; tentative D call: TRBD1 (6 bases). Trimming removed 7 bases at V and 0 bases at J, with 9 bases between. The CDR3 contains 13 residues. CDR1 SGHTA and CDR2 FQGNSA come from the germline V gene. CDR3 region: CASKTGHQETQYF. For the CDR3, the DNA is TGTGCCAGCAAAACAGGGCACCAAGAGACCCAGTACTTC.

This sequence joins TRBV11-2 and TRBJ1-3; 7 nucleotides line up with TRBD1. Germline V gene sequence: CDR1 SGHAT, CDR2 FQNNGV. With V trimmed by 3 bases and J by 9 bases, 8 bases remained unmatched. There are 14 residues in the CDR3. CDR3 sequence: CASSLGQLGGTIYF. CDR3 coding DNA: TGTGCCAGCAGCTTGGGACAGTTGGGTGGCACCATATATTTT.

This rearrangement joins TRBV20-1 to TRBJ2-5, with D possibly matching TRBD2 (6 bases). CDR3 length: 10 amino acids. CDR1 is DFQATT, CDR2 SNEGSKA, per germline (reference sequence). V lost 7 bases and J lost 7, with 10 bases in between. CDR3: CSVGSGTQYF. The CDR3 bases are TGCAGTGTCGGGAGCGGGACCCAGTACTTC.

The chain carries TRBV9 and TRBJ1-1; D is perhaps TRBD1 (5 bases). The CDR3 is 15 amino acids. V was shortened by 1 base and J by 0 bases, with 10 bases between the two germline ends. The V gene's germline CDR1 is SGDLS and CDR2 YYNGEE. CDR3 loop: CASSVTGAMNTEAFF. CDR3 DNA sequence: TGTGCCAGCAGCGTAACCGGGGCCATGAACACTGAAGCTTTCTTT.

The chain has TRBV7-9 and TRBJ1-6; no clear D. The germline gives CDR1 SEHNR, CDR2 FQNEAQ (reference sequence). This CDR3 comprises 12 residues. The germline V and J ends were trimmed by 5 bases and 10 bases, with 9 bases remaining between them. The CDR3 DNA reads as TGTGCCAGCAGCCCGACCCGGTCACCCCTCCACTTT. It translates to CASSPTRSPLHF.

The chain is built from TRBV7-9 and TRBJ1-1, with unresolved D. Germline V CDR1 and CDR2: SEHNR, FQNEAQ (reference sequence). The CDR3 is 15 amino acids. Trimming removed 1 base from V and 1 base from J, with 10 bases in between. The CDR3 spells CASSLDPVRNTEAFF. The CDR3 DNA reads TGTGCCAGCAGCTTAGATCCGGTTAGGAACACTGAAGCTTTCTTT.

This clone was recorded at least ten times. The chain combines TRBV30 with TRBJ2-1; D perhaps matches TRBD2 (5 bases). V gave up 2 bases and J gave up 7 bases, with 12 bases separating them. This CDR3 contains 13 residues. Per the germline V gene, CDR1 is GTSNPN and CDR2 is SVGIG (reference sequence). The CDR3 DNA sequence: TGTGCCTGGAGTACTAATAGAGGGAATGAGCAGTTCTTC. Translation gives CAWSTNRGNEQFF.

The chain is built from TRBV29-1 and TRBJ1-1; D is unresolved. Deletions cut 1 base from V and 7 bases from J, with 7 bases between. CDR3 length equals 11 residues. Germline V gene sequence: CDR1 SQVTM, CDR2 ANQGSEA. CDR3 nucleotides: TGCAGCGTTGAAGCCGGATATGAAGCTTTCTTT. It yields the protein CSVEAGYEAFF.

This clone turned up a few times. A read error may produce the germline difference seen at one junction end. The V and J genes are TRBV5-1 and TRBJ2-5, with TRBD1 identical over 7 bases. CDR1 SGHRS and CDR2 YFSETQ come from the germline V gene. The CDR3 is 13 residues long. CDR3: CASSLGDSLPLNF. As DNA, the CDR3 is TGCGCCAGCAGCTTGGGGGACAGCCTACCTTTGAACTTC.

V and J are TRBV9 and TRBJ1-2; 7 bases agree with TRBD1. Per the germline V gene, CDR1 is SGDLS and CDR2 is YYNGEE. The length of the CDR3 is 12 residues. After removal of 6 bases from V and 8 bases from J, the junction contained 7 bases not matched to a gene. CDR3 sequence: CASMGQPMGYTF. Here the CDR3 DNA reads TGTGCCAGCATGGGACAGCCTATGGGCTACACCTTC. The entire variable domain, with the rest obtained from reference TRBV9 and TRBJ1-2, is as follows: DSGVTQTPKHLITATGQRVTLRCSPRSGDLSVYWYQQSLDQGLQFLIQYYNGEERAKGNILERFSAQQFPDLHSELNLSSLELGDSALYFCASMGQPMGYTFGSGTRLTVV.

This chain uses TRBV30 with TRBJ2-2; weak D call: TRBD1 (6 bases). The CDR3 runs to 12 residues. Germline assignment: CDR1 GTSNPN and CDR2 SVGIG (reference sequence). The DNA for the CDR3 is TGTGCATTGGACAGAAACACCGGGGAGCTGTTTTTT. This gives the protein CALDRNTGELFF.

In this sample, this clone turned up a few times. The chain couples TRBV30 to TRBJ2-4; a possible D gene is TRBD2 (6 bases). The germline CDR1 and CDR2 sequences are GTSNPN and SVGIG (reference sequence). Trimming took 0 bases from V and 3 from J, leaving 12 bases between them. This CDR3 is 15 amino acids long. Written as DNA, the CDR3 is TGTGCCTGGAGTGTTCTAGCGTATGGCAAAAACATTCAGTACTTC. Translated: CAWSVLAYGKNIQYF. The full variable domain, completed using reference TRBV30 and TRBJ2-4, is SQTIHQWPATLVQPVGSPLSLECTVEGTSNPNLYWYRQAAGRGLQLLFYSVGIGQISSEVPQNLSASRPQDRQFILSSKKLLLSDSGFYLCAWSVLAYGKNIQYFGAGTRLSVL.

This clone has more than one count but fewer than ten. The chain employs TRBV25-1 and TRBJ1-1, with D maybe TRBD1 (6 bases). The V end was cut by 0 bases, the J end by 7 bases, with 9 bases between. This CDR3 comprises 13 residues. Germline loops: CDR1 MGHDK, CDR2 SYGVNS. This chain's CDR3 is CASSEYRGGEAFF. The CDR3 nucleotides read TGTGCCAGCAGTGAATATAGGGGGGGTGAAGCTTTCTTT. Filled out from reference TRBV25-1 and TRBJ1-1, the complete variable domain reads EADIYQTPRYLVIGTGKKITLECSQTMGHDKMYWYQQDPGMELHLIHYSYGVNSTEKGDLSSESTVSRIRTEHFPLTLESARPSHTSQYLCASSEYRGGEAFFGQGTRLTVV.

This clone was detected a few times. The chain employs TRBV5-6 and TRBJ2-1; D uncertain. The CDR3 has 11 residues. Germline V CDR1 and CDR2: SGHDT, YYEEEE. V was cut by 1 base and J by 10 bases, with 6 bases left in between. The CDR3 coding sequence is TGTGCCAGCAGCTTGATCAGAGAGCAGTTCTTC. This encodes CASSLIREQFF. Based on the CDR3 plus reference TRBV5-6 and TRBJ2-1, the full variable domain is DAGVTQSPTHLIKTRGQQVTLRCSPKSGHDTVSWYQQALGQGPQFIFQYYEEEERQRGNFPDRFSGHQFPNYSSELNVNALLLGDSALYLCASSLIREQFFGPGTRLTVL.

A single count supports this clone. The chain uses TRBV9 and TRBJ1-2; D is undetermined. Germline V lookup: CDR1 SGDLS, CDR2 YYNGEE. The CDR3 sequence is 13 residues long. Deletions cut 7 bases from V and 0 bases from J, with 10 bases between. The CDR3 loop is CASSEGPNYGYTF. CDR3 in DNA: TGTGCCAGCTCGGAGGGTCCTAACTATGGCTACACCTTC.

This chain uses TRBV2 with TRBJ2-3; 10 bases match TRBD2. In germline, CDR1 is SNHLY, CDR2 FYNNEI. The CDR3 is made up of 16 amino acids. Trimming took 4 bases from V and 1 from J; bases not matched to a gene: 5. The CDR3 DNA is TGTGCCAGCAGTGGGGCCGGGACTAGCGGCACAGATACGCAGTATTTT. It is translated as CASSGAGTSGTDTQYF.

The chain couples TRBV7-9 to TRBJ2-7, with D possibly matching TRBD1 (6 bases). CDR1 and CDR2 (germline): SEHNR, FQNEAQ (reference sequence). Trimming stripped 4 bases from V and 4 bases from J, with 8 bases between. CDR3 length: 12 residues. Here the CDR3 DNA reads TGTGCCAGCAGCTCCCAGGGGTACGAGCAGTACGTC. It specifies CASSSQGYEQYV.

This clone was detected only a few times. The rearrangement links TRBV28 to TRBJ2-5; D may be TRBD1 (6 bases). Germline V gene data show CDR1 as MDHEN and CDR2 as SYDVKM. This CDR3 has 15 residues. V was clipped by 4 bases and J by 1 base, with 13 bases between them. Here the CDR3 reads CASSSVGGFQETQYF. The CDR3 coding sequence is TGTGCCAGCAGTTCAGTAGGGGGATTCCAAGAGACCCAGTACTTC.

This clone turned up a few times. The chain uses TRBV10-3 and TRBJ2-2; perhaps D is TRBD1 or TRBD2 (6 bases each). CDR3 length: 16 residues. Germline V gene sequence: CDR1 ENHRY, CDR2 SYGVKD. V was cut by 3 bases and J by 2 bases, with 13 bases left in between. CDR3 sequence: CAISEEGGGNTGELFF. Here the CDR3 DNA reads TGTGCCATCAGTGAAGAAGGAGGGGGAAACACCGGGGAGCTGTTTTTT.

The table lists this clone with a few counts. This sequence joins TRBV20-1 and TRBJ2-1; D gene unclear. This CDR3 region has 10 residues. In germline, CDR1 is DFQATT, CDR2 SNEGSKA (reference sequence). V lost 6 bases and J 7 bases, leaving 7 bases between the germline ends. As DNA, the CDR3 is TGCAGTGCAGATCGAAATGAGCAGTTCTTC. Protein sequence: CSADRNEQFF.

This clone was detected a few times. This rearrangement joins TRBV15 to TRBJ2-4, with D maybe TRBD2 (5 bases). Trimming removed 3 bases at V and 0 bases at J, with 12 bases between. The CDR3 loop spans 16 amino acids. Germline V gene data show CDR1 as LNHNV and CDR2 as YYDKDF (reference sequence). CDR3 in amino acids: CATSRVAGVAKNIQYF. The CDR3 coding sequence is TGTGCCACCAGCAGGGTTGCGGGCGTAGCCAAAAACATTCAGTACTTC.

CDR3 amino acids: CSVLREPNTEAFF. CDR3 in DNA: TGCAGCGTTCTGAGGGAACCGAACACTGAAGCTTTCTTT. J is TRBJ1-1 and V is TRBV29-1; D gene uncertain. CDR3 length equals 13 residues. V lost 5 bases and J 1 base, leaving 11 bases between the germline ends. In germline, CDR1 is SQVTM, CDR2 ANQGSEA.

The chain has TRBV7-2 and TRBJ1-2; D is ambiguous. V gave up 3 bases and J gave up 1 base, with 12 bases separating them. The CDR3 runs 15 residues. Germline loops: CDR1 SGHTA, CDR2 FQGNSA. The CDR3: CASSLSGEVNYGYTF. CDR3 DNA sequence: TGTGCCAGCAGCTTGTCGGGCGAGGTTAACTATGGCTACACCTTC.

There are a few counts of this clone. The genes are TRBV10-3 and TRBJ2-1, with 9 positions matching TRBD2. V gave up 9 bases and J gave up 0 bases; unmatched junction bases: 6. Germline V lookup: CDR1 ENHRY, CDR2 SYGVKD. CDR3 length: 15 residues. Here the CDR3 reads CAISGSGSSYNEQFF. The CDR3, as DNA: TGTGCCATATCGGGTAGCGGGAGCTCCTACAATGAGCAGTTCTTC.